The next 5 T cell receptor beta chains were all read from a single sample in a study of shared clonotypes between healthy human individuals. CD45RO-negative cells were positively selected for CCR7, leaving out terminally differentiated effector memory CD45RA+ cells. The repertoire was sequenced with immunoSEQ multiplex PCR; TCRdb's copy has only in-frame clones and lacks some. The sample includes around 2,000,000 clones, around 93% seen only once; the top ten take more than 1.5%. The sequenced sample consisted of naive CD8+ T cells from PBMCs. The receptors were gathered from a man in his late teens or twenties in good health. Some clones in this sample may be carry-over from other donors' samples.

The chain couples TRBV7-3 to TRBJ2-3; 9 nucleotides align to TRBD2. This CDR3 is 16 amino acids long. V shed 2 bases, J shed 3 bases, and the junction held 6 bases outside the gene matches. Germline loops: CDR1 SGHTA, CDR2 FQGTGA. The DNA for the CDR3 is TGTGCCAGCAGCTTAGGCGGGAGGGAGAGGACAGATACGCAGTATTTT. This encodes CASSLGGRERTDTQYF.

The chain is built from TRBV7-3 and TRBJ2-1; possible D gene TRBD1, 6 bases. Trimming removed 5 bases at V and 11 bases at J, with 25 bases between. CDR1 is SGHTA and CDR2 is FQGTGA in the germline V gene. This CDR3 spans 16 amino acids. CDR3 sequence reads: CASSPYLQGHEMKQFF. CDR3 coding DNA: TGTGCCAGCAGCCCCTACTTACAGGGCCACGAAATGAAGCAGTTCTTC.

The rearrangement joins TRBV4-1 to TRBJ1-5, with TRBD1 as a possible D gene (5 bases). The V end was cut by 1 base, the J end by 5 bases, with 18 bases between. The CDR3 covers 17 residues. The germline V gene has CDR1 MGHRA and CDR2 YSYEKL. The CDR3 protein is CASSQVNRGTGDQPQHF. The CDR3 DNA sequence: TGCGCCAGCAGCCAAGTAAACCGCGGGACTGGGGATCAGCCCCAGCATTTT.

The chain combines TRBV10-3 with TRBJ2-3, with D maybe TRBD2 (5 bases). The germline V gene has CDR1 ENHRY and CDR2 SYGVKD. This CDR3 is built from 16 residues. V was pared by 3 bases and J by 0 bases, with 13 bases between. DNA for the CDR3: TGTGCCATCAGTGACGTGCCCGGAGGTAGCACAGATACGCAGTATTTT. It specifies CAISDVPGGSTDTQYF.

The sample holds one count of this clone. This rearrangement joins TRBV27 to TRBJ2-5; 12 nucleotides line up with TRBD2. CDR3 size: 17 residues. V trimming: 1 base; J trimming: 2 bases; junction bases outside the gene matches: 5. CDR1 MNHEY and CDR2 SMNVEV come from the germline V gene (reference sequence). In DNA, the CDR3 is TGTGCCAGCAGTTTATTAGGGACTAGCGGGCGTCAAGAGACCCAGTACTTC. This encodes CASSLLGTSGRQETQYF.